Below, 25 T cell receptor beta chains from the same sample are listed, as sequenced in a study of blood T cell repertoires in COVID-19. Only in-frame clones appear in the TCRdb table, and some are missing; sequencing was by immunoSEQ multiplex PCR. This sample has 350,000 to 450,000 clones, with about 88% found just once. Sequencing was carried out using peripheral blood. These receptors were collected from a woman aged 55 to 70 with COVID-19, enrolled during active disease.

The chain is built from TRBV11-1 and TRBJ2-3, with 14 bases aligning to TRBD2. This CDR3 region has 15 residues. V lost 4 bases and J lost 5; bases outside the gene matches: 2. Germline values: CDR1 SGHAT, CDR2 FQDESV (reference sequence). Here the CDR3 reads CASSSTSGGGDTQYF. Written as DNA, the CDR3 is TGTGCCAGCAGCTCGACTAGCGGGGGGGGAGATACGCAGTATTTT.

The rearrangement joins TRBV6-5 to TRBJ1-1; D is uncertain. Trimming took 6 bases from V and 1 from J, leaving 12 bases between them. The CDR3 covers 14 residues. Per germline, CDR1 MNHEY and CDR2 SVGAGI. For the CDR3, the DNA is TGTGCCAGCAGCCGCGTCGAGGCGAACACTGAAGCTTTCTTT. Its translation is CASSRVEANTEAFF.

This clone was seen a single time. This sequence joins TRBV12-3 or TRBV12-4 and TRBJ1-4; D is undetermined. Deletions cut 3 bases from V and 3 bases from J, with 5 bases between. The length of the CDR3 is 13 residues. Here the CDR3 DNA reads TGTGCCAGCAGTTTCCAGTCTAATGAAAAACTGTTTTTT. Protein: CASSFQSNEKLFF.

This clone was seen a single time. The CDR3 here is CASSSVPGVTEAFF. Written as DNA, the CDR3 is TGTGCCAGCAGCTCAGTACCGGGGGTCACTGAAGCTTTCTTT. This chain uses TRBV5-5 with TRBJ1-1; tentative D call: TRBD1 (5 bases). Trimming pared 3 bases from V and 4 bases from J, leaving 13 bases between. CDR3 length equals 14 residues. Germline V gene lookup returns CDR1 SGHKS and CDR2 YYEKEE (reference sequence).

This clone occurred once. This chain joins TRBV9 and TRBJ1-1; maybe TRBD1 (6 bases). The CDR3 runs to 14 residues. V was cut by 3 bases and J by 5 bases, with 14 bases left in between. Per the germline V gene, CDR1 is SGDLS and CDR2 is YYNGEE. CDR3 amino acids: CASSATGWGTEAFF. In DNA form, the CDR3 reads TGTGCCAGCAGCGCTACAGGGTGGGGGACTGAAGCTTTCTTT.

CDR3 in DNA: TGTGCCAGCAGAGGGACTAGTCAAGAGACCCAGTACTTC. This sequence encodes CASRGTSQETQYF. The gene calls are TRBV6-5 and TRBJ2-5; 8 bases line up with TRBD2. V dropped 6 bases and J dropped 2; count of bases not matched to a gene: 2. Looked up from germline, CDR1 is MNHEY and CDR2 is SVGAGI. This CDR3 has 13 amino acids.

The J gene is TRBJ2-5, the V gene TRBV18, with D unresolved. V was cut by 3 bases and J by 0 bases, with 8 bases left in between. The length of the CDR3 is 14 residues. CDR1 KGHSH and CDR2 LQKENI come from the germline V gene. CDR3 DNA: TGTGCCAGCTCACCCTATAATAACCAAGAGACCCAGTACTTC. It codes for CASSPYNNQETQYF.

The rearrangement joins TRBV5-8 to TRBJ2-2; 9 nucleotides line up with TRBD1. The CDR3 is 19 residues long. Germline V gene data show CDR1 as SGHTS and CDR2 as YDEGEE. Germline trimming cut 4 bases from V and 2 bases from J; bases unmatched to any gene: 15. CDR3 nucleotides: TGTGCCAGCAGCGGCCTGCCGGGACAGGGTATCCCTAACACCGGGGAGCTGTTTTTT. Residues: CASSGLPGQGIPNTGELFF.

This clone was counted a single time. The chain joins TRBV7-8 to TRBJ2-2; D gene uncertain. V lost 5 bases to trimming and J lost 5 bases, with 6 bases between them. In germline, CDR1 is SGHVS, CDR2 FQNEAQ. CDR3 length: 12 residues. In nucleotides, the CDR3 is TGTGCCAGCAGCCTCGGGACCGGGGAGCTGTTTTTT. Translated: CASSLGTGELFF.

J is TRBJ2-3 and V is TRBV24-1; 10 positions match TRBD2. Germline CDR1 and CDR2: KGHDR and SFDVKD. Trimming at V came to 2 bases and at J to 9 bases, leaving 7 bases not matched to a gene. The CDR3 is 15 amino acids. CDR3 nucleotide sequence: TGTGCCACCAGTGATTCGTCGCTAGCGGGGGACACGCAGTATTTT. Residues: CATSDSSLAGDTQYF.

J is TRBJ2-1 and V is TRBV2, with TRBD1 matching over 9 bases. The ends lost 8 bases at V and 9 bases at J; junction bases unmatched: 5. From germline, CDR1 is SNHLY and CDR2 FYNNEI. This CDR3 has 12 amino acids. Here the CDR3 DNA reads TGTGCCAGCGGGGACAGGGATGGTGAGCAGTTCTTC. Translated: CASGDRDGEQFF.

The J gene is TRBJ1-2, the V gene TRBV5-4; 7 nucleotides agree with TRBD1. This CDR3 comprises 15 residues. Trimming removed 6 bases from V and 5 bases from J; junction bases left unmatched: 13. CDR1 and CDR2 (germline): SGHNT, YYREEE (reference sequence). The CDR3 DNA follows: TGTGCCAGCATAGGTCCCGACAGGGACCCGTATGGCTACACCTTC. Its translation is CASIGPDRDPYGYTF.

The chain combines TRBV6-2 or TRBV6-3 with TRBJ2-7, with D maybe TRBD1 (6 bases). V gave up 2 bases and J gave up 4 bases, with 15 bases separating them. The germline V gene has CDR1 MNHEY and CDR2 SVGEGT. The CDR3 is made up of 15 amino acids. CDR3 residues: CASSYPRGLGYEQYF. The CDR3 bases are TGTGCCAGCAGTTACCCCAGGGGCCTCGGATACGAGCAGTACTTC.

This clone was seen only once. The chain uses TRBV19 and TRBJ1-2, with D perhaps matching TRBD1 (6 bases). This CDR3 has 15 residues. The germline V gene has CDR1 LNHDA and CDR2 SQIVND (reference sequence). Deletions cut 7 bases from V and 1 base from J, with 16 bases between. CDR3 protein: CASNMDSGLNYGYTF. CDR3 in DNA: TGTGCCAGTAATATGGACAGCGGACTTAACTATGGCTACACCTTC.

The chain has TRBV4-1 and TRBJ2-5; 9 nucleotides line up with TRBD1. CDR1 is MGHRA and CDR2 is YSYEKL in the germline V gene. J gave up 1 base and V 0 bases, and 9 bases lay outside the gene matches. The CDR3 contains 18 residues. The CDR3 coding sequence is TGCGCCAGCAGCCAAGATCCTGGCGGGACAGGGTTCCAAGAGACCCAGTACTTC. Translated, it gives CASSQDPGGTGFQETQYF.

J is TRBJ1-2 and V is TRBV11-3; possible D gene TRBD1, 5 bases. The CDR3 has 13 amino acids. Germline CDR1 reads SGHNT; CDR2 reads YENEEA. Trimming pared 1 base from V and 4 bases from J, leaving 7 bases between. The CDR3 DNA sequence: TGTGCCAGCAGCTTAGGACAGTTCTATGGCTACACCTTC. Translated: CASSLGQFYGYTF.

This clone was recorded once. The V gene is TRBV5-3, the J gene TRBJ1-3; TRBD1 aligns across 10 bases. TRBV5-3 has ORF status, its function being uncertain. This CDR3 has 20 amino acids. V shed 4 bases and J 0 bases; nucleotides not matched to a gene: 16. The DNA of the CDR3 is TGTGCCAGAAGCAGTTCGCCGGGACAGGGGCGCCAAAGCTCTGGAAACACCATATATTTT. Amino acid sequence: CARSSSPGQGRQSSGNTIYF.

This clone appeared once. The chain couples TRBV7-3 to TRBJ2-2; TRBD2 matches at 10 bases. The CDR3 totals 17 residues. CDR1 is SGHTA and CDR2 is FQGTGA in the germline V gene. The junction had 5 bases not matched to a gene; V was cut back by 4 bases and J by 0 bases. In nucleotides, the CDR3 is TGTGCCAGCAGCTCGGGACTAGCGACCGCGAACACCGGGGAGCTGTTTTTT. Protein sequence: CASSSGLATANTGELFF.

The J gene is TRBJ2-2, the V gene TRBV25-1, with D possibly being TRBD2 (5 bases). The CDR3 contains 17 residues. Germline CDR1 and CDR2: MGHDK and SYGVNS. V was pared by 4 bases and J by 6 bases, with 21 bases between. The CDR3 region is CASSAPYYEGLAGELFF. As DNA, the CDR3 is TGTGCCAGCAGTGCTCCATATTATGAGGGCTTGGCCGGGGAGCTGTTTTTT.

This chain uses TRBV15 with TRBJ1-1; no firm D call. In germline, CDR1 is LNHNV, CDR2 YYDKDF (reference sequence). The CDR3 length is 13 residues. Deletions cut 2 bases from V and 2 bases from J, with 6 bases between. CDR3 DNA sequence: TGTGCCACCAGCAGATTTAAAAACACTGAAGCTTTCTTT. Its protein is CATSRFKNTEAFF.

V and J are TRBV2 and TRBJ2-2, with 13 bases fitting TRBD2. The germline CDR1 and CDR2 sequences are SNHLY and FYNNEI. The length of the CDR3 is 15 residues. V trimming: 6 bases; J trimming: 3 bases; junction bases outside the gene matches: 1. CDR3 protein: CASRTSGGYTGELFF. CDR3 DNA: TGTGCCAGCAGGACTAGCGGGGGGTACACCGGGGAGCTGTTTTTT.

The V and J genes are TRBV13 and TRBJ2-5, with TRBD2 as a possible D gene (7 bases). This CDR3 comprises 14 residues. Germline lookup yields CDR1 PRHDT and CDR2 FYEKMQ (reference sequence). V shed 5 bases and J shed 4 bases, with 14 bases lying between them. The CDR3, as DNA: TGTGCCAGCAGCCGTAGGGGGGGCCCAGAGACCCAGTACTTC. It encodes CASSRRGGPETQYF.

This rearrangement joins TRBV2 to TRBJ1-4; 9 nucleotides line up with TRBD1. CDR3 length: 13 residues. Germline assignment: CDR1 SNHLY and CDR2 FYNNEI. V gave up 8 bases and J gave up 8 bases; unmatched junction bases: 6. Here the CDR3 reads CASAGTGREKLFF. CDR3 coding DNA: TGTGCCAGCGCTGGGACAGGGCGAGAAAAACTGTTTTTT.

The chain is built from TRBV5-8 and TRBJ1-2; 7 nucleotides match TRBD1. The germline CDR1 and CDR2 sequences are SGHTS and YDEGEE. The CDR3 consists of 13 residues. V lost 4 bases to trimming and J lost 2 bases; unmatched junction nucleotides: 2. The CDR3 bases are TGTGCCAGCAGCAGGACAGGAAACTATGGCTACACCTTC. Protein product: CASSRTGNYGYTF.

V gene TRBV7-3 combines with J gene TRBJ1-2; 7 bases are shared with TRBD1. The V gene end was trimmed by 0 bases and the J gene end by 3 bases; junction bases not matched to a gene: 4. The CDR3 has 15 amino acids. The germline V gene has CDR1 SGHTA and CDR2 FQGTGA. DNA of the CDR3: TGTGCCAGCAGCTTAACCCGGGACAGCCACTATGGCTACACCTTC. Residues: CASSLTRDSHYGYTF.